This T cell receptor (beta chain) appears in the sequencing data of a study of T cell therapy after organ transplantation. Across the study: T cells were expanded 2 to 3 weeks with 30 CMV class I/II epitopes. Broader study findings: Endogenous clonotypes not in therapy products appeared after therapy alongside transferred ones.

This CDR3 is 15 amino acids long. Looked up from germline, CDR1 is LNHNV and CDR2 is YYDKDF (reference sequence). The V gene lost 5 bases and the J gene lost 1 base, with 12 bases spanning the gap. Here immunoSEQ multiplex PCR was the method, and the copy in TCRdb shows in-frame clones only, minus some. Of over 45,000 clones listed, approximately 94% are singletons. About this clone itself: Its matching antigen is unknown.

The sequence derives from a human patient who had received a solid organ transplant and had CMV disease. The V gene is TRBV15, the J gene TRBJ1-3; D gene uncertain. The material sequenced was CD8+ T cells from blood, taken before autologous CMV-specific T cell therapy. CDR3 sequence reads: CATSEAGLSGNTIYF. For the CDR3, the DNA is TGTGCCACCAGCGAAGCAGGTCTTTCTGGAAACACCATATATTTT.